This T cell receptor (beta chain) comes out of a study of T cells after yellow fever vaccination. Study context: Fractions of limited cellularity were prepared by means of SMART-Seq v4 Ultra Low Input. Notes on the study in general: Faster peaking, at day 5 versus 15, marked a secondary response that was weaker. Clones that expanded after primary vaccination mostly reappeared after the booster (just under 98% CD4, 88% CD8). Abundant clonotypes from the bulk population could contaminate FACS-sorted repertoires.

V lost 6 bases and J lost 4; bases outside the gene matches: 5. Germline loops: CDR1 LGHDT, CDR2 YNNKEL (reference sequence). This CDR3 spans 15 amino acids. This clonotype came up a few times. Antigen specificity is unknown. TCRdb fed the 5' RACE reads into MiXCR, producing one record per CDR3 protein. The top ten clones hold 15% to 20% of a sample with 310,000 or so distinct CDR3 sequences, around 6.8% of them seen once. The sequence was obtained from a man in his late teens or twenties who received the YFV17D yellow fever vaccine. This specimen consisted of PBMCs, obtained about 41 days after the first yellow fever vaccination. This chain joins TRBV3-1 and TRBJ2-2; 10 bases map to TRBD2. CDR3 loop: CASSQSGGATGELFF. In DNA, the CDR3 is TGTGCCAGCAGTCAAAGCGGGGGGGCCACCGGGGAGCTGTTTTTT.